These T cell receptor beta chains were read from a single sample in a study of T cells in Graves' hyperthyroidism and ophthalmopathy. In TCRdb, the multiplex PCR reads were re-called with MiXCR into one record per CDR3 protein. The table shows about 640,000 distinct CDR3 sequences, with about a fifth occurring only once. The sample consisted of blood. These receptors were obtained from a man aged 25 to 45 with Graves' ophthalmopathy. CDR3s leave out the opening cysteine and the closing phenylalanine or tryptophan. Fields, in order: V gene, CDR3 protein.

>TRBV29-1
SVISYSGRYSEQF
>TRBV6-1
ASSTRTGTTIYSNQPQH
>TRBV7-6
ASSSTASGAYNEQF
>TRBV5-1
ASSWTGPSGDTQY
>TRBV2
ASSWDRFLFANTGELF
>TRBV20-1
SARSPGPGADSYNSPLH
>TRBV5-1
ASSPGSLYEQY
>TRBV2
ASRDFGTGGTGANVLT
>TRBV29-1
SVEDLDRGDYGYT
>TRBV9
ASSPDRLSSEQY
>TRBV9
ASSGPGETQY
>TRBV5-1
ASSPLQGNEQF
>TRBV6-5
ASSYIQGRQPQH
>TRBV10-3
ATRTVAYEQY